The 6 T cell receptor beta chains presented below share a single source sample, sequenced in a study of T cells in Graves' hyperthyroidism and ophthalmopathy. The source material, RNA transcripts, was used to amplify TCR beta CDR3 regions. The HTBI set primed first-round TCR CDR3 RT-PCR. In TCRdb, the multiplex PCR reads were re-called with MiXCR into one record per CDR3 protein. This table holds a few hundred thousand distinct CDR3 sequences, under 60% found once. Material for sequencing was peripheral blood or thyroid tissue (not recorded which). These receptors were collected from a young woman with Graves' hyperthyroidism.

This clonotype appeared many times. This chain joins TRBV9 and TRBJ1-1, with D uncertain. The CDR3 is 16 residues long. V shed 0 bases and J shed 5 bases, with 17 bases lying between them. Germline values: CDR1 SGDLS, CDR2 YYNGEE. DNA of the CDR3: TGTGCCAGCAGCGTAGCTGATCGGGGATTAAGGACTGAAGCTTTCTTT. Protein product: CASSVADRGLRTEAFF. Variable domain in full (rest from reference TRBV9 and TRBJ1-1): DSGVTQTPKHLITATGQRVTLRCSPRSGDLSVYWYQQSLDQGLQFLIQYYNGEERAKGNILERFSAQQFPDLHSELNLSSLELGDSALYFCASSVADRGLRTEAFFGQGTRLTVV.

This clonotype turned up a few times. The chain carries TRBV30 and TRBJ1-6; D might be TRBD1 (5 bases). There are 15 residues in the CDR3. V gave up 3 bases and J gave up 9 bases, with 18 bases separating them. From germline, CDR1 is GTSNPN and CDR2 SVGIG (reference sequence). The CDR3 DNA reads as TGTGCCTGGAGGTCCTTAGATAAAAGGGGTTCACCCCTCCACTTT. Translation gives CAWRSLDKRGSPLHF.

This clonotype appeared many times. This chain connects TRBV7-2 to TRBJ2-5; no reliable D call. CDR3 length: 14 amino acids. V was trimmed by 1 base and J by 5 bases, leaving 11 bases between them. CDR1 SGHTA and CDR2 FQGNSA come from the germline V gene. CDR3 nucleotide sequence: TGTGCCAGCAGCTTAGGAAGGACGGGCGAGACCCAGTACTTC. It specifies CASSLGRTGETQYF.

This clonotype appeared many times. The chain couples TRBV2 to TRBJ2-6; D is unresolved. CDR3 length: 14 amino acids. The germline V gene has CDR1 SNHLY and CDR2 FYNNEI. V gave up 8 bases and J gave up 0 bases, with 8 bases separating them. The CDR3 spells CASRPGSGANVLTF. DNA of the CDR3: TGTGCCAGCCGTCCGGGCTCTGGGGCCAACGTCCTGACTTTC.

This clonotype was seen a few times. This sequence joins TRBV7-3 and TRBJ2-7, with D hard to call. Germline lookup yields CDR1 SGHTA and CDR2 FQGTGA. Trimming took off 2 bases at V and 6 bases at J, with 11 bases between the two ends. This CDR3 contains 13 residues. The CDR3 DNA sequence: TGTGCCAGCAGCTTAGGCAGACCGTCCGAGCAGTACTTC. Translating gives CASSLGRPSEQYF.

The CDR3 is CASSREGGTTGELFF. CDR3 DNA: TGTGCCAGCAGTCGAGAGGGGGGGACCACCGGGGAGCTGTTTTTT. The chain is built from TRBV27 and TRBJ2-2, with a possible D match to TRBD2 (7 bases). Between the trimmed V and J ends, which lost 5 bases and 4 bases, there was a span of 14 bases. The germline CDR1 and CDR2 sequences are MNHEY and SMNVEV (reference sequence). The CDR3 runs to 15 residues.